Each of the 21 T cell receptor beta chains below was sequenced from the same sample in a study of cytomegalovirus exposure and HLA in healthy donors. 13 Jbeta primers and 60 Vbeta primers were used for the PCR. The repertoire was sequenced with immunoSEQ multiplex PCR; TCRdb's copy has only in-frame clones and lacks some. The sample lists roughly 100,000 clones; around 82% were seen once. Sequencing was performed on PBMCs. These receptors originate from a woman aged 55-69 years in good health and CMV-seronegative.

This chain's CDR3 is CASSVARGSYEQYF. The CDR3 DNA reads TGTGCCAGCAGTGTAGCCAGGGGCTCCTACGAGCAGTACTTC. V and J are TRBV6-1 and TRBJ2-7, with D possibly TRBD1 on 6 matching bases. The CDR3 sequence is 14 residues long. CDR1 is MNHNS and CDR2 is SASEGT in the germline V gene. V was cut by 4 bases and J by 0 bases, with 10 bases left in between.

V gene TRBV29-1 combines with J gene TRBJ1-3, with 9 bases lining up with TRBD1. The germline V gene has CDR1 SQVTM and CDR2 ANQGSEA. V lost 6 bases to trimming and J lost 6 bases; unmatched junction nucleotides: 3. CDR3 length equals 12 residues. Written as DNA, the CDR3 is TGCAGCGTGGGACAGGGAGAAAACACCATATATTTT. Residues: CSVGQGENTIYF.

This sequence joins TRBV5-5 and TRBJ2-1; perhaps TRBD1 as D (7 bases). This CDR3 spans 16 amino acids. Germline values: CDR1 SGHKS, CDR2 YYEKEE (reference sequence). Trimming cost V 0 bases and J 5 bases, with 15 bases left between them. The CDR3 protein is CASSLVGGTADNEQFF. In nucleotides, the CDR3 is TGTGCCAGCAGCTTGGTAGGCGGGACAGCCGACAATGAGCAGTTCTTC. Filled out from reference TRBV5-5 and TRBJ2-1, the complete variable domain reads DAGVTQSPTHLIKTRGQQVTLRCSPISGHKSVSWYQQVLGQGPQFIFQYYEKEERGRGNFPDRFSARQFPNYSSELNVNALLLGDSALYLCASSLVGGTADNEQFFGPGTRLTVL.

V is TRBV4-3 and J is TRBJ1-4, with D tentatively TRBD1 (6 bases). Deletions cut 1 base from V and 4 bases from J, with 16 bases between. Germline assignment: CDR1 LGHNA and CDR2 YSLEER. This CDR3 contains 17 residues. As DNA, the CDR3 is TGCGCCAGCAGCCAAGGGGCCGGGGGGCGGATTAATGAAAAACTGTTTTTT. Translating gives CASSQGAGGRINEKLFF.

This clone has more than one count but fewer than ten. The chain uses TRBV6-5 and TRBJ1-2, with D possibly TRBD1 on 6 matching bases. The V end lost 4 bases, the J end lost 8 bases, and 11 bases lay between the germline ends. The length of the CDR3 is 12 residues. The germline CDR1 and CDR2 sequences are MNHEY and SVGAGI. CDR3 amino acids: CASSWRGGGYTF. The DNA for the CDR3 is TGTGCCAGCAGTTGGAGGGGGGGAGGCTACACCTTC.

The genes are TRBV5-1 and TRBJ2-5; 12 nucleotides match TRBD1. Germline trimming cut 1 base from V and 7 bases from J; bases unmatched to any gene: 8. The CDR3 is 16 amino acids. Germline CDR1 reads SGHRS; CDR2 reads YFSETQ. The CDR3, as DNA: TGCGCCAGCAGCTTGCGGGGACGGGACAGGGGGCCGACCCAGTACTTC. Translated, it gives CASSLRGRDRGPTQYF.

The CDR3 DNA sequence: TGCAGCGTTCGGTACACTGAAGCTTTCTTT. It translates to CSVRYTEAFF. The chain has TRBV29-1 and TRBJ1-1; no definite D call. This CDR3 has 10 residues. Germline V gives CDR1 SQVTM, CDR2 ANQGSEA. V lost 5 bases and J lost 3, with 4 bases in between.

V gene TRBV18 combines with J gene TRBJ2-1; 7 nucleotides match TRBD1. V was pared by 2 bases and J by 3 bases, with 7 bases of the junction left unmatched. The CDR3 sequence is 16 residues long. Germline lookup yields CDR1 KGHSH and CDR2 LQKENI. The CDR3 here is CASSPKARDSYNEQFF. DNA of the CDR3: TGTGCCAGCTCACCAAAGGCACGGGACAGCTACAATGAGCAGTTCTTC.

The chain recombines TRBV5-6 with TRBJ2-1; D not certain. Deletions cut 4 bases from V and 8 bases from J, with 7 bases between. CDR3 length: 11 amino acids. The germline CDR1 and CDR2 sequences are SGHDT and YYEEEE. The CDR3 DNA reads as TGTGCCAGCAGCGTCAGGCATGAGCAGTTCTTC. Translation gives CASSVRHEQFF.

This chain joins TRBV19 and TRBJ2-2; D call uncertain. The germline V and J ends were trimmed by 4 bases and 6 bases, with 6 bases remaining between them. The CDR3 covers 12 residues. The germline CDR1 and CDR2 sequences are LNHDA and SQIVND (reference sequence). The chain's CDR3 is CASSRRSGELFF. CDR3 sequence (DNA): TGTGCCAGTAGTAGGAGATCCGGGGAGCTGTTTTTT.

V is TRBV5-6 and J is TRBJ1-1; D gene ambiguous. This CDR3 is 15 amino acids long. Germline V lookup: CDR1 SGHDT, CDR2 YYEEEE. Trimming took 6 bases from V and 5 from J, leaving 20 bases between them. CDR3 DNA: TGTGCCAGCACCGGCTTAGAGGGCGGGCGGACTGAAGCTTTCTTT. Translation gives CASTGLEGGRTEAFF.

This clone was counted only a few times. The V call is TRBV27, the J call TRBJ1-1, with D tentatively TRBD1 (5 bases). The CDR3 length is 13 residues. Germline V gene data show CDR1 as MNHEY and CDR2 as SMNVEV (reference sequence). V lost 6 bases to trimming and J lost 1 base, with 9 bases between them. CDR3 amino acids: CASRQTGNTEAFF. The DNA for the CDR3 is TGTGCCAGCAGACAAACAGGGAACACTGAAGCTTTCTTT.

The chain recombines TRBV7-2 with TRBJ1-5; no definite D call. Trimming removed 0 bases at V and 7 bases at J, with 10 bases between. This CDR3 comprises 14 residues. Per the germline V gene, CDR1 is SGHTA and CDR2 is FQGNSA. This chain's CDR3 is CASSLAEGQQPQHF. In nucleotides, the CDR3 is TGTGCCAGCAGCTTAGCGGAGGGTCAACAGCCCCAGCATTTT.

The CDR3 is CASSLKGNEQFF. CDR3 coding DNA: TGTGCCAGCAGCTTAAAGGGGAATGAGCAGTTCTTC. The chain combines TRBV7-2 with TRBJ2-1; D is possibly TRBD1 (5 bases). Trimming cost V 2 bases and J 7 bases, with 6 bases left between them. The CDR3 is 12 amino acids. The germline V gene encodes CDR1 SGHTA and CDR2 FQGNSA.

CDR3 sequence: CASSPSGFEQFF. Written as DNA, the CDR3 is TGTGCCAGCAGTCCGTCCGGTTTCGAGCAGTTCTTC. V usage is TRBV28 and J usage is TRBJ2-1; D remains ambiguous. The germline V and J ends were trimmed by 5 bases and 10 bases, with 12 bases remaining between them. CDR3 length: 12 amino acids. Germline-derived CDR1 and CDR2 are MDHEN and SYDVKM.

CDR3 region: CAWSVLHRGLNEAFF. The CDR3 DNA is TGTGCCTGGAGTGTTCTCCACAGGGGGCTTAATGAAGCTTTCTTT. The rearrangement links TRBV30 to TRBJ1-1; TRBD1 agrees at 9 bases. This CDR3 has 15 amino acids. V was pared by 0 bases and J by 7 bases, with 9 bases of the junction left unmatched. From germline, CDR1 is GTSNPN and CDR2 SVGIG (reference sequence).

V gene TRBV10-3 combines with J gene TRBJ2-7; 7 positions match TRBD2. The CDR3 consists of 14 residues. V lost 6 bases and J lost 1; bases outside the gene matches: 6. Germline V lookup: CDR1 ENHRY, CDR2 SYGVKD. The CDR3 coding sequence is TGTGCCATCAGAGTACGGGAGGCGTCCTACGAGCAGTACTTC. Translation gives CAIRVREASYEQYF.

This clone was counted only a few times. The CDR3 region has the DNA TGTGCCAGCACGGGGTCCAAGGAGTTCTTC. It codes for CASTGSKEFF. V and J are TRBV2 and TRBJ2-1; TRBD2 is a possible D gene (5 bases). The CDR3 loop spans 10 amino acids. Germline loops: CDR1 SNHLY, CDR2 FYNNEI. The V and J ends lost 7 bases and 14 bases respectively, with 12 bases between them.

This clone showed up just once. The chain carries TRBV28 and TRBJ2-7; perhaps TRBD2 as D (5 bases). Per germline, CDR1 MDHEN and CDR2 SYDVKM. Trimming removed 10 bases at V and 2 bases at J, with 12 bases between. There are 12 residues in the CDR3. Here the CDR3 reads CATQRTTYEQYF. In nucleotides, the CDR3 is TGTGCCACCCAGCGGACCACCTACGAGCAGTACTTC.

The chain combines TRBV9 with TRBJ2-1; TRBD1 is a possible D gene (6 bases). CDR3 length: 20 amino acids. The germline V gene has CDR1 SGDLS and CDR2 YYNGEE. With 3 bases removed from V and 0 bases from J, the gap between germline ends came to 25 bases. The CDR3 loop is CASSGHNREGSIRSYNEQFF. The CDR3 nucleotides are TGTGCCAGCAGCGGACATAACAGGGAAGGGAGCATTCGCTCCTACAATGAGCAGTTCTTC.

V is TRBV30 and J is TRBJ2-1; 14 nucleotides line up with TRBD2. Germline V gives CDR1 GTSNPN, CDR2 SVGIG (reference sequence). V was clipped by 0 bases and J by 10 bases; unmatched bases: 14. This CDR3 has 18 residues. DNA of the CDR3: TGTGCCTGGAGTGTAAGACTAGCGGGAGGGCCCTTACGGAGAGAGCAGTTCTTC. Translating gives CAWSVRLAGGPLRREQFF.